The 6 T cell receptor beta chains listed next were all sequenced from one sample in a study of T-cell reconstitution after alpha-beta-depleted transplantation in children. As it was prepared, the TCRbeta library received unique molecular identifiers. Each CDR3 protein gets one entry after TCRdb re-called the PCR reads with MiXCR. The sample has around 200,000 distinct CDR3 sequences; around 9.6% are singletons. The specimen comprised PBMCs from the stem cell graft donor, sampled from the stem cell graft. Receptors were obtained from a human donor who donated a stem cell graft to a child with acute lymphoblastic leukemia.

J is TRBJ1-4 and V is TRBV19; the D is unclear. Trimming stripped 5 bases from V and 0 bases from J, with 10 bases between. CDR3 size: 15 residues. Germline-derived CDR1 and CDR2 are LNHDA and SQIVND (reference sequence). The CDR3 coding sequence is TGTGCCAGTAGTGTGGGTGGCACAACTAATGAAAAACTGTTTTTT. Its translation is CASSVGGTTNEKLFF.

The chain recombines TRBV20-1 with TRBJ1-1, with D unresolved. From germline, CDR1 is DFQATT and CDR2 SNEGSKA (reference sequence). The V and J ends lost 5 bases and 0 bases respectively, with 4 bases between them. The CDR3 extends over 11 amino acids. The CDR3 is CSASVNTEAFF. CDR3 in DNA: TGCAGTGCTTCTGTGAACACTGAAGCTTTCTTT.

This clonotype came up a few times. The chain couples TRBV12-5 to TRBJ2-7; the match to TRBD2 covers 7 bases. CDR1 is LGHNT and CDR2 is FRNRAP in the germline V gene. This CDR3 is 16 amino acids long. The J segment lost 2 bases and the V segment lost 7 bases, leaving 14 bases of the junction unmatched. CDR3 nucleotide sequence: TGTGCTAGTGCCCAAGGTCTGGGCGGGGGTACCTACGAGCAGTACTTC. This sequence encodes CASAQGLGGGTYEQYF.

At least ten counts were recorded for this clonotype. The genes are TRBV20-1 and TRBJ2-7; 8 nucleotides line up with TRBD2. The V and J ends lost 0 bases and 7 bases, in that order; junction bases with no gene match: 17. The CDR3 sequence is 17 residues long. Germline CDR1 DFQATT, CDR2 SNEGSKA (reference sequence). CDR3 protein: CSARDSVAGPLTGEQYF. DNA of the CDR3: TGCAGTGCTAGAGATAGTGTAGCGGGGCCTTTAACGGGGGAGCAGTACTTC.

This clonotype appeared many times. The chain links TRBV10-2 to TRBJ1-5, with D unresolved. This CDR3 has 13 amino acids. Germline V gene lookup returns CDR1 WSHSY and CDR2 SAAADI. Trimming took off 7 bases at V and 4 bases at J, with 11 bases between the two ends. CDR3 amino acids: CASTVGPNQPQHF. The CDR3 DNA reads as TGCGCCAGCACTGTGGGCCCAAATCAGCCCCAGCATTTT.

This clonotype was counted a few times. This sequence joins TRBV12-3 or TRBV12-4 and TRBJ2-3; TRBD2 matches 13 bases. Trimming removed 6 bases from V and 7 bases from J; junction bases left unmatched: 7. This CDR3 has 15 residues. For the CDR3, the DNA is TGTGCCAGCAGCTCCTGGACTAGCGGGGGATATACGCAGTATTTT. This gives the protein CASSSWTSGGYTQYF.